This T cell receptor (beta chain) was sequenced in a study of cytomegalovirus exposure and HLA in healthy donors (dated 2017 in TCRdb). General notes on the study: An earlier analysis of 587 of the donors reported about 250 Gb of sequence data and more than 90 million unique TCR beta sequences from some 180 million T cells. An early release that covered fewer than 800 HLA-typed donors contained about 300 gigabases of sequencing data and 70 million to 100 million unique TCR sequences. Of the roughly 400 genotyped donors, around 81% fell in the genetic ancestry cluster associated with self-reported Caucasian donors. The aim of the study was to test whether cataloging public T cell receptors could identify signatures of past pathogen exposure. The study used immunosequencing to profile the T cell repertoires of several hundred subjects and linked those repertoires to cytomegalovirus serostatus. A separate validation cohort of more than 100 different subjects was used in addition to the roughly 670-subject first cohort. High-throughput TCR immunosequencing, statistical association of individual TCRs with disease status, and machine learning were combined to predict cytomegalovirus infection status. In a later analysis, previously published TCR beta repertoires from 550 to 750 donors were re-analyzed and high-resolution HLA genotyping was added so that TCR occurrence patterns could be studied. In the later analysis, no new phenotypic data were used to find candidate immune exposures; instead, reliance was placed on TCR beta sequences and their occurrence across donors. An earlier analysis of 587 of the donors used high-throughput TCR beta sequencing to judge whether each TCR beta V gene segment behaved as functional or pseudogenic. Donor age, sex, ethnicity and CMV serostatus were compiled together with the repertoire data. Genome-wide SNP genotypes for about 55% of the 666 donors were used in a later genetic analysis, which treated that subset as a discovery cohort. Every discovery cohort repertoire had been produced on one sequencing platform. Both class I and class II loci were covered by HLA typing, at four-digit resolution. Typing coverage differed by locus: A, B, C, DRB1 and DQB1 were typed in about 620-630 donors, DQA1 in about 510, DPA1 in some 600, and DPB1 in 450 to 490. Because of strong linkage in the cohort, 4 to 6 DR-DQ haplotypes were treated as single units for association and clustering. Across approximately 400 genotyped donors of the cohort, an average of roughly 200,000 unique TCR beta nucleotide sequences per donor were sequenced, and approximately 17% of those sequences were non-productive.

V is shortened by 5 bases, J by 8 bases, and the region joining them spans 21 bases. The germline V gene (reference sequence) sets CDR1 to LNHNV and CDR2 to YYDKDF. From its cysteine to its phenylalanine, the CDR3 spans 15 amino acids. Solely the CDR3 DNA is kept, with 45 bases framed from the first base. The cohort consisted of some 730 healthy bone marrow donors. At the time of sampling, all cohort members were nominally healthy, though unrecorded immune exposures were likely present. The donor tested CMV seronegative and was one of the 352 seronegative cohort members. Each donor provided a peripheral blood sample, and peripheral blood mononuclear cells were used for TCR beta sequencing. Genomic DNA extraction from the blood cell samples was performed with the Qiagen DNeasy Blood Extraction Kit. Results and caveats for the whole study, not just this receptor: Linkage disequilibrium might explain the correlated functional status among segregating V segments, but an unknown experimental factor could not be excluded. The classifier was reported to diagnose cytomegalovirus status with high specificity and sensitivity in both the original cohort and the validation cohort. The study listed approximately 150 TCR beta chains as associated with cytomegalovirus. Because HLA typing was unavailable for some donors at each locus, only the typed subset was used in association tests. The cohort was sequenced for TCR beta chains only, and without alpha or paired-chain data the features that could be detected were limited. In a later analysis, TCR association rates were found to vary across HLA loci, with the most associated TCRs seen for DRB1 alleles and the fewest for HLA-C alleles. A further reported finding was that TCR beta sequences accurately predicted the HLA-A and HLA-B alleles for most subjects in the first cohort. A cluster of highly shared sequence variants was judged likely to represent a technical artifact of the sequencing pipeline. In a later analysis, several top co-occurrence clusters were reported to appear linked to parvovirus B19, influenza, CMV and Epstein-Barr virus. CMV serostatus was the only immune exposure information available for the cohort. Most TCR sequences were seen in very few donors, while some public TCRs were found in many individuals. In a later analysis, most CMV-associated TCR beta chains were found to appear HLA-restricted, with HLA associations seemingly driven largely by CMV exposure. In an earlier analysis of fewer than 750 of the donors, most TCR beta V segments were observed in productive rearrangements about 87% or about 30% of the time, broadly matching IMGT annotations. Some IMGT-functional V segments, including TRBV6-2 and TRBV6-3, could not be distinguished by the 87-base-pair reads and were therefore excluded. Because counts were too low, roughly 17 rarely observed V segments, including chromosome 9 orphons, were left out of the earlier analysis of several hundred of the donors. The presence/absence analyses assumed that sequencing depth was roughly uniform across donors, and that assumption may not be true. When HLA alleles, especially DR and DQ, strongly co-occurred, attributing TCR associations to individual alleles was difficult. In a later genetic analysis, a missense DCLRE1C variant was associated with V-gene and J-gene trimming of TCR beta chains, and the association was replicated in an independent cohort. The authors suggested that the approach could potentially be extended to other disease states and immunological phenotypes. A later analysis associated 16,951 TCR beta sequences with specific HLA alleles at a false discovery rate of 0.05. A few of the identified cytomegalovirus-associated TCR beta chains were confirmed in vitro to be specific for cytomegalovirus antigens. In a later analysis, HLA-associated TCR beta chains were found to be more clonally expanded and to have lower generation probabilities than equally common non-associated chains. Compared with the roughly 720-donor mean, donors in an Asian-associated ancestry cluster had fewer N-insertions in productive TCRs, according to a later genetic analysis.

This clone has just one count. This receptor's antigen is unknown. No base quality values were provided; no much bigger clone lies one nucleotide off. The library came from the immunoSEQ multiplex PCR assay. For the multiplex PCR, a mixture combining 60 forward primers for TCR Vbeta segments and 13 reverse primers for TCR Jbeta segments was used. The CDR3 region of rearranged TCR beta genes was amplified from genomic DNA with a multiplex PCR assay. The amplified TCR beta libraries were sequenced on the Illumina HiSeq System as 87-base-pair reads. As for how the authors treated the data: A later analysis tallied some 79 million unique TCR beta chains across the 640 or so repertoires, and approximately 12 million of those chains were shared by two or more donors. Raw reads were error-corrected and collapsed into unique sequences with a nearest-neighbor algorithm that merged closely related sequences to remove PCR and sequencing errors. To assign V, D and J gene segments, CDR3 sequences were aligned to IMGT reference sequences. For a sequence to be retained, at least a six-nucleotide match to both a V gene segment and a J gene segment was required. A rearrangement counted as productive if the CDR3 had no stop codons and remained in frame with V and J, and every other rearrangement counted as non-productive. Following IMGT convention, CDR3 was defined as the stretch from the second conserved V-encoded cysteine up to the conserved J-encoded phenylalanine. The earlier analysis of some 580 of the donors excluded any sequence lacking an unambiguous match to a single V gene segment. In an earlier analysis of some 590 of the donors, V segments were called functional above 56.7% productive rearrangements and were called segregating when the between-donor standard deviation exceeded 5%. To diagnose cytomegalovirus status from the catalog of TCR beta chain sequences, a statistical classification framework was built. A later analysis assigned V and J genes by comparing TCR nucleotide sequences with IMGT/GENE-DB human TR gene sequences. Using the TCRdist pipeline, a later analysis assigned CDR3 sequences along with most-parsimonious VDJ recombination scenarios. A later analysis defined each TCR beta chain by its CDR3 amino acid sequence plus V-gene family, and excluded reads lacking a unique V-gene family. In a later analysis, some 600 highly shared, low-generation-probability nucleotide sequences were removed to address suspected cross-contamination and a sequencing artifact. In a later analysis, a clonal expansion index was calculated for each public chain from normalized within-repertoire ranks of inferred template counts. In a later analysis, generation probabilities were computed with a VDJ recombination model fitted to out-of-frame rearrangements, and the resulting probabilities were checked against IGoR. Hypergeometric tests were used in a later analysis to score TCR-TCR, TCR-HLA and TCR-CMV co-occurrence, with a repertoire-size bias correction applied to the TCR pairs. In a later analysis, false discovery rates were estimated by permuting HLA or CMV assignments 20 times. In a later analysis, co-occurring TCRs were grouped with DBSCAN, and TCRdist sequence similarity was added when clustering was performed within HLA-allele-positive subsets. Repertoires with fewer than 30,000 or more than 120,000 public chains, plus five repertoires with anomalous nucleotide sharing, were excluded from co-occurrence clustering. The table was pulled from immuneACCESS by TCRdb, which kept in-frame rearrangements only. Such tables lose some clones; where checked, under half of the loss comes from unresolved V genes, and the rest has no known cause. The DNA was the basis for D and trimming; V, J and clone size are from that table. Within this sample are over 85,000 clones, with less than 90% of them counted one time only. Just over 2.5% of the sample comes from the top ten.

The sequence links TRBV15 to TRBJ1-2; the D gene is unclear. This sequence was found in a man aged 40-50 years in good health and CMV-seronegative. What was sequenced was PBMCs. The encoded CDR3 is CATSGPWLGSNGYTF. The nucleotide sequence reads TGTGCCACCAGCGGCCCCTGGCTGGGGAGTAACGGCTACACCTTC.